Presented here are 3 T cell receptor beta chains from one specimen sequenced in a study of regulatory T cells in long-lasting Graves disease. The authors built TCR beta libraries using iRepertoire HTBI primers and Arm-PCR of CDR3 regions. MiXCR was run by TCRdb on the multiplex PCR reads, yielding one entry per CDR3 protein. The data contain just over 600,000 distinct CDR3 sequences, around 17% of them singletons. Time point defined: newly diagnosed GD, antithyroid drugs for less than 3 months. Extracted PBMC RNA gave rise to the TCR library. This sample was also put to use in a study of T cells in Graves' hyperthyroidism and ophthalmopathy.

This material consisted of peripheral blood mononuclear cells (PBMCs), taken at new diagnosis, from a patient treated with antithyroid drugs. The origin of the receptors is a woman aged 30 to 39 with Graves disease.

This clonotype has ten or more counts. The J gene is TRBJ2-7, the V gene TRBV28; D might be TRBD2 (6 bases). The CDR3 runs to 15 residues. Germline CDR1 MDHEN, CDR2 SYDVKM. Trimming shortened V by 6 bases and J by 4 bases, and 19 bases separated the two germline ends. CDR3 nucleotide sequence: TGTGCCAGCAGAGCCCCCGGGGGAAAGGATTACGAGCAGTACTTC. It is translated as CASRAPGGKDYEQYF.

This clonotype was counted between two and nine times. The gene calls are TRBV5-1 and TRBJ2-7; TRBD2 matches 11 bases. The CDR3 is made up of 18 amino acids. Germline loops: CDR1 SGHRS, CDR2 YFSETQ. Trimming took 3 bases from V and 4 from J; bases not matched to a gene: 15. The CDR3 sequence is CASSSGLAGALGEYEQYF. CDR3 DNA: TGCGCCAGCAGCTCCGGACTAGCGGGCGCCCTTGGTGAGTACGAGCAGTACTTC.

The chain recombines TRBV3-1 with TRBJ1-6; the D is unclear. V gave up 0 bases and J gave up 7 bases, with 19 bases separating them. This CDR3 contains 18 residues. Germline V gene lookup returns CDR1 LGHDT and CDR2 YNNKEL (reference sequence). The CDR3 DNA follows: TGTGCCAGCAGCCAAGATCTAGCGGGGATCGACAAAAATTCACCCCTCCACTTT. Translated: CASSQDLAGIDKNSPLHF.